This TCR beta chain was found in a study of graft-versus-host responses after intestinal transplantation. At the level of the study: In this cohort, recipients had multivisceral, liver-intestinal, or isolated intestinal transplants.

Comment on this clone: What it binds is unknown.

Germline V gene lookup returns CDR1 MNHNY and CDR2 SVGAGI (reference sequence). The CDR3 is made up of 15 amino acids. With V trimmed by 2 bases and J by 3 bases, 2 bases remained unmatched. Using immunoSEQ multiplex PCR, the repertoire was profiled, and TCRdb retains in-frame clones only, with some absent. The table lists 70,000 or so clones, approximately 84% of them singletons. Findings of the study overall: Among circulating GvH clones, peak levels were associated with early post-transplant declines in HvG clones. Some GvH clones appeared in ileal mucosa or blood before recipient bone marrow.

This sample comprised unstimulated CD4+ T cells sorted from spleen or lymph node cells, obtained before transplant. V gene TRBV6-6 combines with J gene TRBJ1-4; 8 nucleotides align to TRBD1. This receptor was identified in a human donor who was the organ donor for an intestinal transplant. Written as DNA, the CDR3 is TGTGCCAGCAGTTACGACAGGGGACCTAATGAAAAACTGTTTTTT. Protein product: CASSYDRGPNEKLFF.